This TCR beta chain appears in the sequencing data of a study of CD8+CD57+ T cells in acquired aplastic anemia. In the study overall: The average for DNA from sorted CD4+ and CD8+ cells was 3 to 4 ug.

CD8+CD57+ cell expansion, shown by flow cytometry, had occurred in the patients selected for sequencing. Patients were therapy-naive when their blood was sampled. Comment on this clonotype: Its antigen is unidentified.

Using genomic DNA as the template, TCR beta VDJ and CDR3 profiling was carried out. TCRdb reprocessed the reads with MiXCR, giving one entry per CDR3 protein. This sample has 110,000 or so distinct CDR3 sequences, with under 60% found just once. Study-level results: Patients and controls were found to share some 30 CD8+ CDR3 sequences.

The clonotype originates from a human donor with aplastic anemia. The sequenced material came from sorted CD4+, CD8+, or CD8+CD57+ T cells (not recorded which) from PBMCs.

In DNA, the CDR3 is TGCAGCGGAGCACAGGGGGGGACGAGCACTGAAGCTTTCTTT. It is translated as CSGAQGGTSTEAFF. The chain carries TRBV29-1 and TRBJ1-1; 8 positions agree with TRBD1. Germline V gene data show CDR1 as SQVTM and CDR2 as ANQGSEA. The CDR3 covers 14 residues. J gave up 4 bases and V 7 bases, and 11 bases lay outside the gene matches.